This T cell receptor (beta chain) was identified during a study of CD8+CD57+ T cells in acquired aplastic anemia. The CDR3 runs to 12 residues. Per the germline V gene, CDR1 is SGHNT and CDR2 is YENEEA. Trimming removed 5 bases from V and 5 bases from J, with 9 bases in between. The table lists this clonotype with many counts. Genomic DNA was employed as the template in profiling TCR beta VDJ and CDR3. TCRdb recomputed calls from the reads with MiXCR, one row per CDR3 protein. The table has roughly 180,000 distinct CDR3 sequences, about half seen once. The TCR originated in a human donor in good health. The source material was sorted CD4+, CD8+, or CD8+CD57+ T cells (not recorded which) from PBMCs. The chain couples TRBV11-3 to TRBJ1-2, with D hard to call. The CDR3 reads CASSQDGYGYTF. The CDR3 DNA sequence: TGTGCCAGCAGCCAGGACGGTTATGGCTACACCTTC.